This T cell receptor beta chain was captured in a study of T-cell memory formation after mild COVID-19. TCRdb re-called the 5' RACE reads through MiXCR, storing one row per CDR3 protein. The sample records roughly 150,000 distinct CDR3 sequences, roughly 15% being singletons. Trimming shortened V by 3 bases and J by 5 bases, and 13 bases separated the two germline ends. The CDR3 has 14 residues. V and J are TRBV12-3 or TRBV12-4 and TRBJ1-2, with TRBD1 as a possible D gene (6 bases). The sequence was collected from an adult woman who had mild COVID-19 (a few samples of this study predate the infection). Cell type and time point are not known. The material sequenced was PBMCs or a T cell subset sorted from them (not recorded which). The CDR3 region is CASSFSGAGYGYTF. In nucleotides, the CDR3 is TGTGCCAGCAGTTTTTCGGGGGCTGGGTATGGCTACACCTTC.